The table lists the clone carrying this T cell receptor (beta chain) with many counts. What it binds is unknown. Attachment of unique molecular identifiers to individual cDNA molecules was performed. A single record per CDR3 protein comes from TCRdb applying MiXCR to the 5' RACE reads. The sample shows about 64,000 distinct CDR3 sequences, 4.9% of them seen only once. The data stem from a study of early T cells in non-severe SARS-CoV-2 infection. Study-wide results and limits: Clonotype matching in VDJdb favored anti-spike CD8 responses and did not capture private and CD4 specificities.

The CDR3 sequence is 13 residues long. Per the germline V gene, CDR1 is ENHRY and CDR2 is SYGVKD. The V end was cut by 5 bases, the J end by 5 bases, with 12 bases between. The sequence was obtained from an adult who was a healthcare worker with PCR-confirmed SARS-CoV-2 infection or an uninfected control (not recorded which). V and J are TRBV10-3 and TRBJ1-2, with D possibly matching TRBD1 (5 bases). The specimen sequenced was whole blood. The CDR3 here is CAISQGFWYGYTF. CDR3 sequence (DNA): TGTGCCATCAGTCAGGGATTTTGGTATGGCTACACCTTC.